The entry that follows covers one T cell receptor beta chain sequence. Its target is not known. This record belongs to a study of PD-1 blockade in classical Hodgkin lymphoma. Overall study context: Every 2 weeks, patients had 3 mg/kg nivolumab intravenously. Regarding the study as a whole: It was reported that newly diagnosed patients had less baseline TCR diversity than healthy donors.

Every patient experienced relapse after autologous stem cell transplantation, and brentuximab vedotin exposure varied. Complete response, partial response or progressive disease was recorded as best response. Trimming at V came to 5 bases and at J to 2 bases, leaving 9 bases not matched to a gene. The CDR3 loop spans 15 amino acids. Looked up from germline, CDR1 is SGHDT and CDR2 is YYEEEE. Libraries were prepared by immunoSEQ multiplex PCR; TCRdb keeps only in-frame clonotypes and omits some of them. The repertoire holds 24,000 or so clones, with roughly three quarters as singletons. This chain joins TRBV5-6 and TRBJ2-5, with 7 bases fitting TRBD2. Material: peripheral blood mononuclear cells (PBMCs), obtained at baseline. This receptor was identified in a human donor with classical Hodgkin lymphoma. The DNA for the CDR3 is TGTGCCAGCAGTATCGGTCTAGCGGATCAAGAGACCCAGTACTTC. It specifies CASSIGLADQETQYF.